The 13 T cell receptor beta chains in this list originate from one sample, sequenced in a study of blood T cell repertoires in COVID-19 (dated by TCRdb to about 2020). Library creation used the immunoSEQ multiplex PCR assay. This is the immuneACCESS table as TCRdb keeps it, with only in-frame sequences that have V and J called. A part of the clones is gone; compared with another copy, unresolved V genes explain less than half, and the rest is unexplained. For this sample there are about 180,000 clones; 65% to 90% appear just once. Together, the top ten hold more than 1.5% of the sample. The sequenced sample consisted of peripheral blood. The receptors stem from a human donor in a cohort sampled during active COVID-19.

The J gene is TRBJ1-6, the V gene TRBV7-8; possible D gene TRBD1, 5 bases. The CDR3 extends over 14 amino acids. From germline, CDR1 is SGHVS and CDR2 FQNEAQ. V gave up 5 bases and J gave up 10 bases, with 15 bases separating them. CDR3 protein: CASSDRDRESPLHF. The CDR3 bases are TGTGCCAGCAGCGACCGGGACCGGGAGTCACCCCTCCACTTT.

The rearrangement links TRBV28 to TRBJ1-6; 8 bases are a match to TRBD1. CDR3 length: 16 amino acids. The V gene end was trimmed by 3 bases and the J gene end by 9 bases; junction bases not matched to a gene: 10. Germline values: CDR1 MDHEN, CDR2 SYDVKM. The CDR3 is CASSLETGAGGSPLHF. Written as DNA, the CDR3 is TGTGCCAGCAGTTTGGAGACAGGGGCTGGGGGTTCACCCCTCCACTTT.

This clone was seen a single time. The chain recombines TRBV11-3 with TRBJ2-2, with 7 bases matching TRBD1. Germline CDR1 SGHNT, CDR2 YENEEA. Germline trimming cut 4 bases from V and 0 bases from J; bases unmatched to any gene: 5. The CDR3 is made up of 16 amino acids. The CDR3 region has the DNA TGTGCCAGCAGCTCAGGACAGGTTACGAACACCGGGGAGCTGTTTTTT. It yields the protein CASSSGQVTNTGELFF.

The rearrangement uses TRBV9 and TRBJ2-3, with 10 bases fitting TRBD2. Trimming took 3 bases from V and 1 from J; bases not matched to a gene: 2. CDR1 and CDR2 (germline): SGDLS, YYNGEE. The CDR3 contains 15 residues. The CDR3 reads CASSAGTSGTDTQYF. Written as DNA, the CDR3 is TGTGCCAGCAGCGCCGGGACTAGCGGCACAGATACGCAGTATTTT.

V and J are TRBV7-8 and TRBJ2-1; D is perhaps TRBD2 (5 bases). V was trimmed by 5 bases and J by 5 bases, leaving 16 bases between them. Germline V CDR1 and CDR2: SGHVS, FQNEAQ. This CDR3 contains 15 residues. The CDR3 DNA is TGTGCCAGCAGCCCTGGGGTAGCGAGAAACAATGAGCAGTTCTTC. Translating it yields CASSPGVARNNEQFF.

The CDR3 nucleotides read TGTGCCAGCAGAGCGGACTGGACCTACAATGAGCAGTTCTTC. Encoded protein: CASRADWTYNEQFF. The rearrangement uses TRBV2 and TRBJ2-1; possibly TRBD2 for D (5 bases). V gave up 6 bases and J gave up 2 bases, with 11 bases separating them. There are 14 residues in the CDR3. In germline, CDR1 is SNHLY, CDR2 FYNNEI.

The V call is TRBV10-2, the J call TRBJ2-7, with 10 bases identical to TRBD2. Germline V gives CDR1 WSHSY, CDR2 SAAADI. V dropped 7 bases and J dropped 3; count of bases not matched to a gene: 9. This CDR3 is built from 15 residues. DNA of the CDR3: TGCGCCAGCATTTCTCTAGCGGGAGAGAGCTACGAGCAGTACTTC. This sequence encodes CASISLAGESYEQYF.

There are a few counts of this clone. The gene calls are TRBV9 and TRBJ1-2; 8 bases are a match to TRBD1. Losses at the gene ends were 1 base for V and 6 bases for J; bases not matched to a gene: 2. The CDR3 loop spans 13 amino acids. Germline V CDR1 and CDR2: SGDLS, YYNGEE. CDR3 residues: CASSVQGANGYTF. The DNA for the CDR3 is TGTGCCAGCAGCGTACAGGGGGCGAATGGCTACACCTTC.

V gene TRBV4-2 combines with J gene TRBJ1-5; tentative D call: TRBD1 (6 bases). Trimming cost V 0 bases and J 6 bases, with 18 bases left between them. Per germline, CDR1 LGHNA and CDR2 YNFKEQ. The CDR3 loop spans 17 amino acids. The CDR3 DNA reads TGTGCCAGCAGCCAAGATCTGGGACACAGGGAAGGTCAGCCCCAGCATTTT. It specifies CASSQDLGHREGQPQHF.

V gene TRBV19 combines with J gene TRBJ2-2; TRBD1 aligns across 9 bases. V gave up 7 bases and J gave up 4 bases; unmatched junction bases: 10. The CDR3 spans 16 residues. Germline-derived CDR1 and CDR2 are LNHDA and SQIVND (reference sequence). The CDR3 protein is CASTQVDRGFTGELFF. Here the CDR3 DNA reads TGTGCCAGTACTCAAGTGGACAGGGGCTTCACCGGGGAGCTGTTTTTT.

V gene TRBV7-2 combines with J gene TRBJ2-3, with 12 bases matching TRBD2. Germline assignment: CDR1 SGHTA and CDR2 FQGNSA. V gave up 2 bases and J gave up 4 bases; unmatched junction bases: 7. The CDR3 totals 17 residues. The CDR3, as DNA: TGTGCCAGCAGCTTAAGGCTAGCGGGAGGGCGCCCAGATACGCAGTATTTT. It encodes CASSLRLAGGRPDTQYF.

The gene calls are TRBV28 and TRBJ2-7; 8 positions match TRBD1. This CDR3 comprises 14 residues. Germline CDR1 MDHEN, CDR2 SYDVKM. Trimming cost V 7 bases and J 1 base; bases outside gene matches: 6. For the CDR3, the DNA is TGTGCCAGCACCCAGGACAGGGTATCCTACGAGCAGTACTTC. Translated, it gives CASTQDRVSYEQYF.

The chain has TRBV5-1 and TRBJ1-6; D remains ambiguous. The length of the CDR3 is 15 residues. Germline V gives CDR1 SGHRS, CDR2 YFSETQ. Trimming took 8 bases from V and 4 from J, leaving 16 bases between them. CDR3 nucleotides: TGCGCCAGTACGCCACTCGACGGGTATAATTCACCCCTCCACTTT. Its protein product is CASTPLDGYNSPLHF.